The 27 T cell receptor beta chains given below trace back to one sample, sequenced in a study of cytomegalovirus exposure and HLA in healthy donors. Both 60 Vbeta primers and 13 Jbeta primers went into the PCR. Profiling relied on immunoSEQ multiplex PCR, and the TCRdb table lists in-frame clones only, not all of them. The table has 100,000 or so clones, about four fifths seen once. The sample taken for sequencing was PBMCs. Receptor source: a female donor in good health and CMV-seropositive.

Here the CDR3 DNA reads TGTGCCAGCAGCTCAAACAGGGACCTTTTCTACGAGCAGTACTTC. Translated: CASSSNRDLFYEQYF. The V gene is TRBV5-8, the J gene TRBJ2-7; a possible D gene is TRBD1 (6 bases). The germline V gene encodes CDR1 SGHTS and CDR2 YDEGEE. The CDR3 covers 15 residues. The V and J ends lost 3 bases and 3 bases respectively, with 16 bases between them. Complete variable domain (other parts from reference TRBV5-8 and TRBJ2-7): EAGVTQSPTHLIKTRGQQATLRCSPISGHTSVYWYQQALGLGLQFLLWYDEGEERNRGNFPPRFSGRQFPNYSSELNVNALELEDSALYLCASSSNRDLFYEQYFGPGTRLTVT.

The chain joins TRBV19 to TRBJ2-7; 8 bases are shared with TRBD1. In germline, CDR1 is LNHDA, CDR2 SQIVND (reference sequence). The V segment lost 5 bases and the J segment 2 bases; nucleotides outside the gene matches: 5. This CDR3 is built from 14 residues. CDR3 DNA: TGTGCCAGTAGTCCGGGACAGGCGACCTACGAGCAGTACTTC. Its translation is CASSPGQATYEQYF.

This chain links TRBV29-1 with TRBJ1-2; 8 positions agree with TRBD1. Trimming took 5 bases from V and 4 from J; bases not matched to a gene: 6. The length of the CDR3 is 13 residues. Germline values: CDR1 SQVTM, CDR2 ANQGSEA. CDR3 in DNA: TGCAGCGTTACACGGACAGGGACCTATGGCTACACCTTC. Amino acids: CSVTRTGTYGYTF.

The chain employs TRBV12-1 and TRBJ2-7; TRBD2, the D gene given by the table, was not confirmed from the DNA. TRBV12-1 is noted as a pseudogene. This CDR3 has 17 residues. CDR3 region: CASSSPTSGGLTYEQYF. CDR3 DNA sequence: TGTGCCAGCAGCTCGCCAACTAGCGGGGGTCTCACCTACGAGCAGTACTTC.

The chain joins TRBV29-1 to TRBJ1-4, with D perhaps TRBD1 (6 bases). Germline-derived CDR1 and CDR2 are SQVTM and ANQGSEA. The CDR3 has 17 amino acids. V lost 4 bases, J lost 3 bases, and 21 bases lay in between. In DNA, the CDR3 is TGCAGCGTTGCCCTGGACAGCTCCGAAGATGCTAATGAAAAACTGTTTTTT. Translating it yields CSVALDSSEDANEKLFF.

The table lists this clone with a few counts. The genes are TRBV7-6 and TRBJ1-3; D unresolved. Looked up from germline, CDR1 is SGHVS and CDR2 is FNYEAQ. The CDR3 runs to 13 residues. The V end lost 5 bases, the J end lost 7 bases, and 12 bases lay between the germline ends. DNA for the CDR3: TGTGCCAGCAGCCCAAGTACCAGGAACACCATATATTTT. It is translated as CASSPSTRNTIYF.

This clone was picked up a small number of times. The chain couples TRBV19 to TRBJ2-6; D unresolved. V shed 3 bases and J shed 1 base, with 10 bases lying between them. This CDR3 spans 16 amino acids. The germline V gene has CDR1 LNHDA and CDR2 SQIVND (reference sequence). In nucleotides, the CDR3 is TGTGCCAGTAGTATGGGCCAAGCTTCTGGGGCCAACGTCCTGACTTTC. Translated, it gives CASSMGQASGANVLTF. The full variable domain, completed using reference TRBV19 and TRBJ2-6, is DGGITQSPKYLFRKEGQNVTLSCEQNLNHDAMYWYRQDPGQGLRLIYYSQIVNDFQKGDIAEGYSVSREKKESFPLTVTSAQKNPTAFYLCASSMGQASGANVLTFGAGSRLTVL.

This clone was seen only a few times. The V and J genes are TRBV6-5 and TRBJ2-3; TRBD1 aligns across 7 bases. Germline values: CDR1 MNHEY, CDR2 SVGAGI. Germline trimming cut 6 bases from V and 4 bases from J; bases unmatched to any gene: 10. The CDR3 is made up of 15 amino acids. The DNA for the CDR3 is TGTGCCAGCAGCAGACAGGGTAGGGGAGCAGATACGCAGTATTTT. Amino acid sequence: CASSRQGRGADTQYF.

On this clone: One end of the junction is discordant with germline, which a read error may explain. The chain uses TRBV16 and TRBJ2-7; tentatively, D is TRBD1 (6 bases). This CDR3 has 13 amino acids. Per germline, CDR1 KGHSY and CDR2 FQNENV. The CDR3, as DNA: TGTGCCAGCAGCCCAAGTTCCCCAGGGGATCGGCACTTC. Translated: CASSPSSPGDRHF.

V gene TRBV7-2 combines with J gene TRBJ2-3; perhaps TRBD2 as D (6 bases). The CDR3 has 13 amino acids. Trimming took off 9 bases at V and 4 bases at J, with 14 bases between the two ends. The germline CDR1 and CDR2 sequences are SGHTA and FQGNSA. The chain's CDR3 is CARGGSRPDTQYF. CDR3 coding DNA: TGTGCCAGGGGGGGTAGTCGTCCAGATACGCAGTATTTT.

This clone was picked up one time. V gene TRBV7-2 combines with J gene TRBJ1-5; the D gene is possibly TRBD1 (5 bases). Germline V gene sequence: CDR1 SGHTA, CDR2 FQGNSA. Trimming took off 5 bases at V and 1 base at J, with 15 bases between the two ends. This CDR3 region has 16 residues. CDR3 loop: CASSPLTGGSNQPQHF. CDR3 nucleotides: TGTGCCAGCAGCCCTCTTACCGGGGGAAGCAATCAGCCCCAGCATTTT.

This chain links TRBV29-1 with TRBJ1-3; 8 bases agree with TRBD1. The CDR3 spans 14 residues. Germline V CDR1 and CDR2: SQVTM, ANQGSEA. V lost 7 bases to trimming and J lost 0 bases; unmatched junction nucleotides: 5. The CDR3 is CSAGQGNSGNTIYF. The CDR3 DNA reads as TGCAGCGCCGGACAGGGAAACTCTGGAAACACCATATATTTT. The full variable domain, in which reference TRBV29-1 and TRBJ1-3 provide the parts outside the CDR3, is SAVISQKPSRDICQRGTSLTIQCQVDSQVTMMFWYRQQPGQSLTLIATANQGSEATYESGFVIDKFPISRPNLTFSTLTVSNMSPEDSSIYLCSAGQGNSGNTIYFGEGSWLTVV.

The chain recombines TRBV6-5 with TRBJ1-1; D is unclear. The CDR3 is 13 residues long. Trimming removed 3 bases at V and 1 base at J, with 6 bases between. CDR1 and CDR2 from the germline V gene are MNHEY and SVGAGI. The DNA of the CDR3 is TGTGCCAGCAGTTATGGCGGGAACACTGAAGCTTTCTTT. Its protein product is CASSYGGNTEAFF.

Notes on this clone: An end of the junction does not agree with germline; a read error may underlie this. The V and J genes are TRBV12-5 and TRBJ2-4; 8 nucleotides line up with TRBD2. The CDR3 consists of 16 residues. The germline CDR1 and CDR2 sequences are LGHNT and FRNRAP. Here the CDR3 reads CASGLGEGLAGNSQYF. As DNA, the CDR3 is TGTGCTAGTGGTTTGGGAGAGGGCCTAGCGGGCAACAGTCAGTACTTC.

The J gene is TRBJ2-7, the V gene TRBV6-5, with a possible D match to TRBD1 (5 bases). The V end was cut by 2 bases, the J end by 0 bases, with 11 bases between. CDR1 and CDR2 from the germline V gene are MNHEY and SVGAGI. The CDR3 runs to 15 residues. The CDR3 DNA follows: TGTGCCAGCAGTTACCGCGACAGAGCCTCCTACGAGCAGTACTTC. Translating gives CASSYRDRASYEQYF.

This chain's CDR3 is CASSLAGGGYEQYF. In nucleotides, the CDR3 is TGTGCCAGTAGTTTAGCGGGAGGGGGATACGAGCAGTACTTC. This rearrangement joins TRBV19 to TRBJ2-7; TRBD2 aligns across 11 bases. The V gene end was trimmed by 5 bases and the J gene end by 4 bases; junction bases not matched to a gene: 4. CDR3 size: 14 residues. Germline V lookup: CDR1 LNHDA, CDR2 SQIVND (reference sequence).

The table lists this clone with a few counts. The chain joins TRBV19 to TRBJ2-1, with TRBD2 matching over 10 bases. This CDR3 has 16 amino acids. CDR1 is LNHDA, CDR2 SQIVND, per germline (reference sequence). With 7 bases clipped from V and 8 bases from J, the junction kept 14 bases outside the gene matches. The CDR3 DNA sequence: TGTGCCAGTACAGGTGTCGCACTAGCGGGAATAGATGAGCAGTTCTTC. Its protein is CASTGVALAGIDEQFF.

CDR3 region: CASSSQGYEQYF. In DNA, the CDR3 is TGTGCCAGCAGCTCCCAGGGCTACGAGCAGTACTTC. The rearrangement uses TRBV11-2 and TRBJ2-7; tentative D call: TRBD1 (5 bases). Germline CDR1 reads SGHAT; CDR2 reads FQNNGV. The CDR3 totals 12 residues. The V and J ends lost 4 bases and 3 bases respectively, with 7 bases between them.

This clone was recorded only once. This rearrangement joins TRBV30 to TRBJ2-5; tentative D call: TRBD1 (5 bases). Trimming pared 3 bases from V and 1 base from J, leaving 15 bases between. Germline CDR1 reads GTSNPN; CDR2 reads SVGIG (reference sequence). The CDR3 runs 15 residues. This CDR3 is CAWSWGRTTQETQYF. The CDR3 nucleotides are TGTGCCTGGAGCTGGGGTCGGACAACCCAAGAGACCCAGTACTTC.

The chain uses TRBV4-3 and TRBJ2-7; 7 nucleotides align to TRBD1. V trimming: 3 bases; J trimming: 2 bases; junction bases outside the gene matches: 4. Germline V gene lookup returns CDR1 LGHNA and CDR2 YSLEER. The CDR3 contains 14 residues. CDR3 bases: TGCGCCAGCAGCCATTCGCAGGGGGCCTACGAGCAGTACTTC. Residues: CASSHSQGAYEQYF.

The chain couples TRBV5-6 to TRBJ1-3, with D hard to call. The CDR3 spans 16 residues. Germline V gene data show CDR1 as SGHDT and CDR2 as YYEEEE. V was clipped by 3 bases and J by 0 bases, with 13 bases between them. Written as DNA, the CDR3 is TGTGCCAGCAGCTATAATCCGGGGAGCTCTGGAAACACCATATATTTT. This encodes CASSYNPGSSGNTIYF. Supplemented by reference TRBV5-6 and TRBJ1-3, the full variable domain reads DAGVTQSPTHLIKTRGQQVTLRCSPKSGHDTVSWYQQALGQGPQFIFQYYEEEERQRGNFPDRFSGHQFPNYSSELNVNALLLGDSALYLCASSYNPGSSGNTIYFGEGSWLTVV.

This chain uses TRBV27 with TRBJ2-3; TRBD2 aligns across 13 bases. Germline assignment: CDR1 MNHEY and CDR2 SMNVEV (reference sequence). The CDR3 length is 17 residues. Trimming cost V 5 bases and J 11 bases; bases outside gene matches: 16. The CDR3 DNA reads TGTGCCAGCAGTACCTTAAATCCGGGACTAGCGGGAAGGAGGCAGTATTTT. It translates to CASSTLNPGLAGRRQYF.

The chain recombines TRBV18 with TRBJ1-1; 11 nucleotides align to TRBD1. Germline CDR1 is KGHSH and CDR2 is LQKENI. V trimming: 3 bases; J trimming: 3 bases; junction bases outside the gene matches: 9. The CDR3 extends over 17 amino acids. CDR3 in amino acids: CASSPDSGQGGDTEAFF. The CDR3, as DNA: TGTGCCAGCTCACCTGATTCGGGACAGGGGGGCGACACTGAAGCTTTCTTT.

The table lists this clone with a count of one. The chain is built from TRBV12-5 and TRBJ2-7; TRBD1 agrees at 9 bases. Germline V CDR1 and CDR2: LGHNT, FRNRAP. J gave up 5 bases and V 5 bases, and 7 bases lay outside the gene matches. There are 14 residues in the CDR3. CDR3 coding DNA: TGTGCTAGTGGTCCTGGGACAGGGATAGACGAGCAGTACTTC. It yields the protein CASGPGTGIDEQYF.

This chain connects TRBV10-1 to TRBJ2-3; 7 bases are a match to TRBD1. Germline V CDR1 and CDR2: WNHNN, SYGVQD (reference sequence). CDR3 length: 14 amino acids. Trimming cost V 7 bases and J 0 bases; bases outside gene matches: 4. The DNA for the CDR3 is TGCGCCAGCATAGTACAGGGGAGCACAGATACGCAGTATTTT. Protein product: CASIVQGSTDTQYF.

The genes are TRBV11-2 and TRBJ1-4; no clear D. The CDR3 is 13 amino acids. Per germline, CDR1 SGHAT and CDR2 FQNNGV. V shed 0 bases and J shed 8 bases, with 7 bases lying between them. The CDR3 reads CASSLDLREKLFF. The CDR3 region has the DNA TGTGCCAGCAGCTTAGACTTACGGGAAAAACTGTTTTTT.

The genes are TRBV7-9 and TRBJ1-5, with 9 bases identical to TRBD1. This CDR3 is built from 16 residues. V shed 5 bases and J 4 bases; nucleotides not matched to a gene: 9. The germline CDR1 and CDR2 sequences are SEHNR and FQNEAQ (reference sequence). The CDR3 nucleotides read TGTGCCAGCAGCGGGACAGGGAGGGTTGAGAATCAGCCCCAGCATTTT. Its protein product is CASSGTGRVENQPQHF.